One sample yielded the 28 T cell receptor beta chains listed below, sequenced in a study of cytomegalovirus exposure and HLA in healthy donors (dated 2017 in TCRdb). The library relied on the immunoSEQ multiplex PCR assay. A mixture of 60 forward primers for TCR Vbeta segments and 13 reverse primers for TCR Jbeta segments was used in the multiplex PCR. TCRdb carries this immuneACCESS record with in-frame sequences only. Its versions omit some clonotypes, under half of them owing to an unresolved V gene in the studies checked, with the rest unexplained. The sample table contains 150,000 to 200,000 clones; only one count was recorded for 83% of them. The top ten clonotypes cover less than 5% of the sample. The source material was PBMCs. Receptors originate from a man between 45 and 60 years old in good health and CMV-seropositive.

The J gene is TRBJ1-5, the V gene TRBV19; no definite D call. CDR1 and CDR2 (germline): LNHDA, SQIVND (reference sequence). V lost 1 base and J 8 bases, leaving 6 bases between the germline ends. This CDR3 contains 12 residues. The CDR3 bases are TGTGCCAGTAGTATAGGAGGGAAGCCCCAGCATTTT. This encodes CASSIGGKPQHF.

V usage is TRBV6-6 and J usage is TRBJ2-2; 10 bases are shared with TRBD1. The germline V gene has CDR1 MNHNY and CDR2 SVGAGI (reference sequence). There are 16 residues in the CDR3. Trimming cost V 3 bases and J 3 bases; bases outside gene matches: 4. CDR3 in amino acids: CASSYTGQGYTGELFF. The CDR3, as DNA: TGTGCCAGCAGTTATACGGGACAGGGGTACACCGGGGAGCTGTTTTTT.

V and J are TRBV6-1 and TRBJ2-1, with TRBD2 matching 8 bases. This CDR3 has 15 residues. The J segment lost 8 bases and the V segment lost 3 bases, leaving 9 bases of the junction unmatched. Germline V gives CDR1 MNHNS, CDR2 SASEGT. For the CDR3, the DNA is TGTGCCAGCAGTGACCCTGGACTAGCAACTCATGAGCAGTTCTTC. Translated, it gives CASSDPGLATHEQFF.

This chain links TRBV27 with TRBJ2-7, with TRBD2 matching 10 bases. V was pared by 7 bases and J by 0 bases, with 3 bases of the junction left unmatched. The V gene's germline CDR1 is MNHEY and CDR2 SMNVEV (reference sequence). The CDR3 runs 14 residues. CDR3 sequence reads: CASIPSGGSYEQYF. The CDR3 DNA reads TGTGCCAGCATTCCTAGCGGGGGCTCCTACGAGCAGTACTTC.

The chain combines TRBV9 with TRBJ2-3, with D uncertain. V gave up 3 bases and J gave up 4 bases, with 6 bases separating them. CDR1 and CDR2 from the germline V gene are SGDLS and YYNGEE. This CDR3 is built from 12 residues. The CDR3 nucleotides are TGTGCCAGCAGCGGCGCCGCAGATACGCAGTATTTT. Residues: CASSGAADTQYF.

For this clone: Different DNA sequences within this sample yield the same CDR3. This chain links TRBV6-5 with TRBJ1-6; 9 nucleotides align to TRBD1. Per germline, CDR1 MNHEY and CDR2 SVGAGI. This CDR3 is built from 16 residues. Trimming removed 2 bases from V and 3 bases from J; junction bases left unmatched: 2. The CDR3 here is CASSYTGQGYNSPLHF. The CDR3 DNA reads TGTGCCAGCAGTTACACGGGACAGGGCTATAATTCACCCCTCCACTTT.

The chain uses TRBV27 and TRBJ2-7; TRBD1 matches at 10 bases. Germline V CDR1 and CDR2: MNHEY, SMNVEV (reference sequence). There are 15 residues in the CDR3. The junction had 6 bases not matched to a gene; V was cut back by 4 bases and J by 3 bases. The chain's CDR3 is CASSSARTGGYEQYF. The CDR3 DNA is TGTGCCAGCAGTTCCGCCCGGACAGGGGGCTACGAGCAGTACTTC.

This rearrangement joins TRBV6-5 to TRBJ2-1; 10 bases match TRBD2. The CDR3 is made up of 15 amino acids. V shed 8 bases and J 4 bases; nucleotides not matched to a gene: 8. Germline V gene sequence: CDR1 MNHEY, CDR2 SVGAGI. CDR3 coding DNA: TGTGCCAGCTCTGCGGAACTAGCGGGGTACAATGAGCAGTTCTTC. Its translation: CASSAELAGYNEQFF.

The count of this clone is one. The chain combines TRBV6-5 with TRBJ2-7, with TRBD2 as a possible D gene (5 bases). Germline V gene sequence: CDR1 MNHEY, CDR2 SVGAGI. This CDR3 spans 13 amino acids. V lost 5 bases and J lost 7, with 15 bases in between. CDR3: CASSLAWDREQYF. The CDR3 bases are TGTGCCAGCAGTCTAGCCTGGGATCGGGAGCAGTACTTC.

The chain couples TRBV29-1 to TRBJ2-7; the match to TRBD2 covers 12 bases. The CDR3 totals 15 residues. Germline CDR1 and CDR2: SQVTM and ANQGSEA. V was clipped by 1 base and J by 1 base; unmatched bases: 2. CDR3 in amino acids: CSVEAGTSGSYEQYF. CDR3 DNA sequence: TGCAGCGTTGAAGCCGGGACTAGCGGGTCCTACGAGCAGTACTTC.

The table lists this clone with a few counts. The chain is built from TRBV7-9 and TRBJ2-7, with 9 bases matching TRBD1. Germline CDR1 and CDR2: SEHNR and FQNEAQ (reference sequence). V was clipped by 5 bases and J by 9 bases; unmatched bases: 8. The CDR3 consists of 13 residues. CDR3 DNA: TGTGCCAGCAGCCCAGGACAGGGGCTAGGGCAGTACTTC. Translated, it gives CASSPGQGLGQYF.

The genes are TRBV5-1 and TRBJ2-7; D gene ambiguous. The CDR3 contains 13 residues. Germline values: CDR1 SGHRS, CDR2 YFSETQ. Trimming pared 5 bases from V and 2 bases from J, leaving 11 bases between. CDR3: CASRGEWPYEQYF. CDR3 DNA sequence: TGCGCCAGCAGGGGCGAGTGGCCCTACGAGCAGTACTTC.

The V and J genes are TRBV7-9 and TRBJ2-7, with a tentative D call TRBD1 (6 bases). This CDR3 has 13 amino acids. CDR1 and CDR2 (germline): SEHNR, FQNEAQ (reference sequence). Trimming removed 5 bases from V and 6 bases from J, with 14 bases in between. CDR3 in amino acids: CASSPRTDPEQYF. CDR3 in DNA: TGTGCCAGCAGCCCCCGGACAGACCCCGAGCAGTACTTC.

The V gene is TRBV30, the J gene TRBJ1-2; D gene unclear. The ends were cut back, 4 bases at V and 4 bases at J, with 13 bases in the middle. CDR3 size: 13 residues. The germline V gene encodes CDR1 GTSNPN and CDR2 SVGIG (reference sequence). CDR3 in amino acids: CAWNYAAGYGYTF. The CDR3 coding sequence is TGTGCCTGGAACTACGCGGCTGGCTATGGCTACACCTTC.

This clone has just a few counts. This chain connects TRBV14 to TRBJ2-7, with 7 bases lining up with TRBD2. Germline CDR1 SGHDN, CDR2 FVKESK. This CDR3 comprises 16 residues. Germline trimming cut 4 bases from V and 3 bases from J; bases unmatched to any gene: 12. CDR3 loop: CASSPGEAGLNYEQYF. The CDR3 nucleotides read TGTGCCAGCAGCCCGGGGGAAGCGGGATTAAACTACGAGCAGTACTTC.

The chain has TRBV10-3 and TRBJ2-3; D perhaps matches TRBD2 (6 bases). The CDR3 sequence is 13 residues long. The ends were cut back, 8 bases at V and 2 bases at J, with 11 bases in the middle. Germline V gene sequence: CDR1 ENHRY, CDR2 SYGVKD. The CDR3 loop is CAIAEGVTDTQYF. CDR3 DNA: TGTGCCATCGCGGAGGGCGTCACAGATACGCAGTATTTT.

V gene TRBV15 combines with J gene TRBJ1-6; TRBD1 agrees at 12 bases. The ends lost 5 bases at V and 4 bases at J; junction bases unmatched: 12. The germline CDR1 and CDR2 sequences are LNHNV and YYDKDF (reference sequence). The CDR3 sequence is 19 residues long. CDR3: CATSFRGQGARPYNSPLHF. Written as DNA, the CDR3 is TGTGCCACCAGCTTCCGGGGACAGGGGGCGCGACCTTATAATTCACCCCTCCACTTT.

The rearrangement joins TRBV9 to TRBJ2-1; 7 bases fit TRBD2. CDR1 is SGDLS, CDR2 YYNGEE, per germline. CDR3 length: 15 amino acids. V lost 6 bases, J lost 0 bases, and 6 bases stayed unmatched. CDR3 amino acids: CASTLGGSSYNEQFF. The CDR3 nucleotides are TGTGCCAGCACCCTCGGGGGGAGCTCCTACAATGAGCAGTTCTTC.

The chain joins TRBV7-8 to TRBJ2-1; D is unresolved. Between the trimmed V and J ends, which lost 1 base and 10 bases, there was a span of 8 bases. This CDR3 is built from 12 residues. The germline gives CDR1 SGHVS, CDR2 FQNEAQ. The DNA of the CDR3 is TGTGCCAGCAGCTTAGTCAGTAACGAGCAGTTCTTC. It codes for CASSLVSNEQFF.

A few counts support this clone. Other DNA sequences in this sample translate to the same CDR3. The chain uses TRBV19 and TRBJ1-5; D is undetermined. Germline V gene lookup returns CDR1 LNHDA and CDR2 SQIVND (reference sequence). V was cut by 3 bases and J by 0 bases, with 6 bases left in between. CDR3 length equals 14 residues. In DNA form, the CDR3 reads TGTGCCAGTAGTATTAGAGATAGCAATCAGCCCCAGCATTTT. Its protein product is CASSIRDSNQPQHF.

A note on this clone: The junction departs from the called germline gene at one end, perhaps through a read error. The rearrangement joins TRBV7-7 to TRBJ2-3; 8 bases align to TRBD2. The CDR3 contains 16 residues. Per germline, CDR1 SSHAT and CDR2 FNYEAQ (reference sequence). The chain's CDR3 is CASSLGASGSTDTQYF. CDR3 coding DNA: TGTGCTAGCAGCTTAGGGGCTAGCGGGAGCACAGATACGCAGTATTTT.

The gene calls are TRBV9 and TRBJ2-3, with 9 bases fitting TRBD2. In germline, CDR1 is SGDLS, CDR2 YYNGEE. The junction had 5 bases not matched to a gene; V was cut back by 4 bases and J by 2 bases. The CDR3 runs to 15 residues. CDR3 bases: TGTGCCAGCAGCATACTAGCGGGCCCCACAGATACGCAGTATTTT. This codes for CASSILAGPTDTQYF.

This clone was picked up one time. The chain links TRBV15 to TRBJ1-4, with D possibly being TRBD1 (5 bases). The CDR3 runs 14 residues. Germline V gene lookup returns CDR1 LNHNV and CDR2 YYDKDF (reference sequence). The V gene lost 2 bases and the J gene lost 8 bases, with 12 bases spanning the gap. CDR3 DNA: TGTGCCACCAGCAGAAGGGGCCGGGGGGAAAAACTGTTTTTT. It specifies CATSRRGRGEKLFF.

The J gene is TRBJ2-7, the V gene TRBV7-8, with TRBD1 matching 10 bases. J lost 4 bases, V lost 5 bases, and 11 bases had no gene match. The CDR3 extends over 16 amino acids. The V gene's germline CDR1 is SGHVS and CDR2 FQNEAQ. This CDR3 is CASSDRGRTPTYEQYF. DNA for the CDR3: TGTGCCAGCAGCGACAGGGGGCGTACTCCCACGTACGAGCAGTACTTC.

In DNA form, the CDR3 reads TGTGCCAGCAGCCAAGGCCTGACTAGCGGCATAGCCAAAAACATTCAGTACTTC. Translating it yields CASSQGLTSGIAKNIQYF. V gene TRBV4-2 combines with J gene TRBJ2-4, with 9 bases fitting TRBD2. The V gene's germline CDR1 is LGHNA and CDR2 YNFKEQ. This CDR3 is 18 amino acids long. J was trimmed by 0 bases and V by 1 base; bases with no gene match: 7.

The chain joins TRBV7-2 to TRBJ2-3; 11 nucleotides line up with TRBD2. The ends lost 3 bases at V and 7 bases at J; junction bases unmatched: 6. The CDR3 is 15 amino acids. Germline V gene lookup returns CDR1 SGHTA and CDR2 FQGNSA. The CDR3 DNA reads TGTGCCAGCAGCTTCTATAGCGGGGGGGCGAATACGCAGTATTTT. Its translation is CASSFYSGGANTQYF.

Notes on this clone: Relative to the germline gene, one junction end is altered; a read error may explain this. Additional DNA sequences in this sample encode the identical CDR3. The chain links TRBV28 to TRBJ2-2, with 14 bases that match TRBD2. The CDR3 consists of 18 residues. Looked up from germline, CDR1 is MDHEN and CDR2 is SYDVKM. The CDR3 nucleotides read TGTGCCAGCAGCTTCCCGGGACTAGCGGGAGAATTTATCGGGGAGCTGTTCTTT. Translating gives CASSFPGLAGEFIGELFF.

V and J are TRBV27 and TRBJ2-5; TRBD1 matches 9 bases. With V trimmed by 5 bases and J by 5 bases, 6 bases remained unmatched. CDR3 length: 14 residues. The germline V gene encodes CDR1 MNHEY and CDR2 SMNVEV (reference sequence). CDR3 residues: CASSNTGGYETQYF. The CDR3 bases are TGTGCCAGCAGTAACACAGGGGGCTATGAGACCCAGTACTTC.